The T cell receptor beta chain under discussion was sequenced for a study of CD8+CD57+ T cells in acquired aplastic anemia. Genomic DNA templated the TCR beta VDJ and CDR3 profiling. From the reads, TCRdb called clonotypes with MiXCR, one entry per CDR3 protein. The sample contains 190,000 or so distinct CDR3 sequences, less than 60% of which appear only once. V was cut by 1 base and J by 9 bases, with 10 bases left in between. The CDR3 extends over 14 amino acids. Germline CDR1 is LGHNA and CDR2 is YSLEER. Study results and limitations: Significant differences in CD8+ Simpson's diversity were not observed between patients and controls. It was found that under 30 CD8+ CDR3 sequences were shared between patients and controls.

Patients chosen for sequencing had CD8+CD57+ cells that had expanded, as shown by flow cytometry. Patients uniformly had severe acquired aplastic anemia. A note on this clonotype: Its specificity is unknown.

The TCR originated in a human donor with aplastic anemia. The chain uses TRBV4-3 and TRBJ1-6, with a possible D match to TRBD1 (6 bases). The sequenced sample was sorted CD4+, CD8+, or CD8+CD57+ T cells (not recorded which) from PBMCs. DNA for the CDR3: TGCGCCAGCAGCCAAGCAGGGGAGGGTTCACCCCTCCACTTT. Its translation is CASSQAGEGSPLHF.